This T cell receptor (beta chain) was captured in a study of T cells in tuberculosis. Across the study: T cells were selected with CD1B tetramers loaded with glucose monomycolate.

The germline V gene encodes CDR1 MNHEY and CDR2 SMNVEV (reference sequence). V gave up 2 bases and J gave up 6 bases; unmatched junction bases: 3. This CDR3 spans 13 amino acids. Sequencing was performed with immunoSEQ multiplex PCR; in TCRdb, only in-frame clones are kept and a portion is missing. The sample gives about 88,000 clones, approximately 91% of which show up once; over 1.5% is in the top ten. Sorting used thawed, overnight-rested PBMC stained with anti-CD3, a viability dye and GMM-loaded CD1B tetramer. The lipid loaded on the CD1B tetramers was C32 glucose monomycolate from Rhodococcus equi. CD14-expressing monocytes were removed from PBMC before cryopreservation and sorting. About 94,000 tetramer-negative cells were sorted from each donor.

Input material: CD1b-GMM tetramer-negative cells sorted from PBMCs. The genes are TRBV27 and TRBJ1-2; 7 bases fit TRBD1. This TCR came from an adult woman with latent tuberculosis. The CDR3 spells CASSLGQGDGYTF. CDR3 DNA sequence: TGTGCCAGCAGTTTAGGGCAGGGGGATGGCTACACCTTC.